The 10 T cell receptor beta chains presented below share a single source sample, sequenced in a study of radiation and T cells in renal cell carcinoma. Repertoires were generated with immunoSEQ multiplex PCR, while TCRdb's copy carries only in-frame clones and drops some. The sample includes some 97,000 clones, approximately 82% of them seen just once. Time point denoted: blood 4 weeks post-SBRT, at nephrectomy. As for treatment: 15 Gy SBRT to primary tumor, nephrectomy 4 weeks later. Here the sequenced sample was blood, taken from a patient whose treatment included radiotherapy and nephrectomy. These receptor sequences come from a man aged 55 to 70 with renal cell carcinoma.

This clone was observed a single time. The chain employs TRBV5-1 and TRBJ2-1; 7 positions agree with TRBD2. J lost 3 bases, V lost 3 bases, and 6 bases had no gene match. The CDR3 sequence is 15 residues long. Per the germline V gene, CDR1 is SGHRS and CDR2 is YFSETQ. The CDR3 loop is CASSSSGELYNEQFF. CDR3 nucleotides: TGCGCCAGCAGCTCCAGCGGGGAGCTCTACAATGAGCAGTTCTTC.

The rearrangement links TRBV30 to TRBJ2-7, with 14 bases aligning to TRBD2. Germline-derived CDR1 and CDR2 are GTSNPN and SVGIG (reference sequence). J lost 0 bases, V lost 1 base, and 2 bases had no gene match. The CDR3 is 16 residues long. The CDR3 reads CAWSAGTSGSSYEQYF. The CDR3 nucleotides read TGTGCCTGGAGTGCCGGGACTAGCGGGAGCTCCTACGAGCAGTACTTC. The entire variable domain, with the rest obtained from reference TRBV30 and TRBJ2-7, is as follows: SQTIHQWPATLVQPVGSPLSLECTVEGTSNPNLYWYRQAAGRGLQLLFYSVGIGQISSEVPQNLSASRPQDRQFILSSKKLLLSDSGFYLCAWSAGTSGSSYEQYFGPGTRLTVT.

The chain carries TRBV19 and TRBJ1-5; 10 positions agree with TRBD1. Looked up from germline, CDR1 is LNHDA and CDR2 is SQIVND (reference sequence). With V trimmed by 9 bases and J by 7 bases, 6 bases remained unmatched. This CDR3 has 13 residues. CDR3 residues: CASRDRGGQPQHF. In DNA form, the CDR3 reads TGTGCCAGCAGGGACAGGGGTGGCCAGCCCCAGCATTTT.

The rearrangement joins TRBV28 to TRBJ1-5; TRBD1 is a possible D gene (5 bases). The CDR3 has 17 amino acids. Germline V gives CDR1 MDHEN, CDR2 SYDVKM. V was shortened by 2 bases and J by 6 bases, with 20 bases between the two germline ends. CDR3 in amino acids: CASSLKQGYSGTQPQHF. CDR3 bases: TGTGCCAGCAGTTTAAAGCAGGGATATTCCGGGACTCAGCCCCAGCATTTT.

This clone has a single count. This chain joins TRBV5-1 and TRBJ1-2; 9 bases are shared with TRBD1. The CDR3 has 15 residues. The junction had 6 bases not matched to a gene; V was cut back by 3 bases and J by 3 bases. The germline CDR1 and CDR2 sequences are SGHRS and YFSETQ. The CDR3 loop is CASSSSTGGDYGYTF. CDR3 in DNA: TGCGCCAGCAGCTCAAGTACAGGGGGCGACTATGGCTACACCTTC.

DNA for the CDR3: TGTGCCAGCAGCTTGTCTTCTACAGGGCCGAGAGACGAGCAGTACTTC. Translated, it gives CASSLSSTGPRDEQYF. The V gene is TRBV5-4, the J gene TRBJ2-7; D is perhaps TRBD1 (6 bases). This CDR3 comprises 16 residues. Between the trimmed V and J ends, which lost 1 base and 5 bases, there was a span of 19 bases. Per germline, CDR1 SGHNT and CDR2 YYREEE (reference sequence).

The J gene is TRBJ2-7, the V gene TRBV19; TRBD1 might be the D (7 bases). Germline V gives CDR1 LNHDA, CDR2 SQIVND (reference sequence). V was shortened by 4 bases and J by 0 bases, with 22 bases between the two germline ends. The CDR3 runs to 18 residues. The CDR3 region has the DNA TGTGCCAGTAGTACCGCCCGAATTCCGGGGGACAGCTCCTACGAGCAGTACTTC. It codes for CASSTARIPGDSSYEQYF.

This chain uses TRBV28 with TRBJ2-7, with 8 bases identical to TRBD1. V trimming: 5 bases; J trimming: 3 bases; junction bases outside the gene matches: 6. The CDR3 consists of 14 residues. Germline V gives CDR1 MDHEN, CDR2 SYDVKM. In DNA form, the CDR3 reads TGTGCCAGCAGTGATCCAGGACAGGGCTACGAGCAGTACTTC. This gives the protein CASSDPGQGYEQYF.

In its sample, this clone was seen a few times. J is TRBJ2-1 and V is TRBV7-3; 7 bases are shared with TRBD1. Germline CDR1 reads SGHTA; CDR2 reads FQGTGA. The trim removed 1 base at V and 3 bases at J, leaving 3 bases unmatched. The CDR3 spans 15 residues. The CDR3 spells CASSLRPGGYNEQFF. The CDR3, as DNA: TGTGCCAGCAGCTTAAGACCAGGGGGCTACAATGAGCAGTTCTTC.

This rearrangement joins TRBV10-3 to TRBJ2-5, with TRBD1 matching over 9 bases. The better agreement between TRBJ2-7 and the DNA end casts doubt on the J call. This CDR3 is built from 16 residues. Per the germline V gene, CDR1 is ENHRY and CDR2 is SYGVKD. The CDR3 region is CAISEPAGQGEYEQYF. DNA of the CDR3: TGTGCCATCAGTGAGCCCGCGGGACAGGGCGAGTACGAGCAGTACTTC.